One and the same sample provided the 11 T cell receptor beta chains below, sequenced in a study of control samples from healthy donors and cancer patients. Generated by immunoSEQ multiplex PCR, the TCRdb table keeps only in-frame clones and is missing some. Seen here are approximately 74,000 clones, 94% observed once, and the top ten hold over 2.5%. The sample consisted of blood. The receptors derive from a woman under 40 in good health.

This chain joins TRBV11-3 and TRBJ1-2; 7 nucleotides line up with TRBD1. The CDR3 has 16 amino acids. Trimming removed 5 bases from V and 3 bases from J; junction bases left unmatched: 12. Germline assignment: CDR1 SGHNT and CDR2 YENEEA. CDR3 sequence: CASSPTSHRGDYGYTF. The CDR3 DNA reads TGTGCCAGCAGCCCAACATCCCACAGGGGCGACTATGGCTACACCTTC.

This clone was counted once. The CDR3 reads CASTPWGGNYGYTF. For the CDR3, the DNA is TGTGCCAGCACCCCCTGGGGCGGAAACTATGGCTACACCTTC. The chain combines TRBV6-2 or TRBV6-3 with TRBJ1-2, with D possibly TRBD1 on 5 matching bases. V lost 7 bases to trimming and J lost 2 bases, with 14 bases between them. Germline V gene lookup returns CDR1 MNHEY and CDR2 SVGEGT. This CDR3 has 14 amino acids.

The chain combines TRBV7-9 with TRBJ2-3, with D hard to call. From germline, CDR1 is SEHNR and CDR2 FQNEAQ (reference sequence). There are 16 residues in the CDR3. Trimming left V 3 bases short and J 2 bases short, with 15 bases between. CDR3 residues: CASSFVLGSPTDTQYF. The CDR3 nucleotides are TGTGCCAGCAGCTTCGTCTTGGGCAGCCCCACAGATACGCAGTATTTT. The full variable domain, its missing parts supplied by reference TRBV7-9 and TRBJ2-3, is DTGVSQNPRHKITKRGQNVTFRCDPISEHNRLYWYRQTLGQGPEFLTYFQNEAQLEKSRLLSDRFSAERPKGSFSTLEIQRTEQGDSAMYLCASSFVLGSPTDTQYFGPGTRLTVL.

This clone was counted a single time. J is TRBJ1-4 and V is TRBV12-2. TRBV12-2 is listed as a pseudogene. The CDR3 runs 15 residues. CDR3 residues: CASRLDSWPGEKLFF. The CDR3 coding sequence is TGTGCAAGTCGCTTAGATAGTTGGCCGGGCGAAAAACTGTTTTTT.

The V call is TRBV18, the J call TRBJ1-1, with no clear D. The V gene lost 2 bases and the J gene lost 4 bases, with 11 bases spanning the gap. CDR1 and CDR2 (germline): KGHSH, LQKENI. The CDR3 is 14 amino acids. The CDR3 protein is CASSPAVQPTEAFF. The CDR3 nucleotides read TGTGCCAGCTCACCAGCGGTACAGCCCACTGAAGCTTTCTTT.

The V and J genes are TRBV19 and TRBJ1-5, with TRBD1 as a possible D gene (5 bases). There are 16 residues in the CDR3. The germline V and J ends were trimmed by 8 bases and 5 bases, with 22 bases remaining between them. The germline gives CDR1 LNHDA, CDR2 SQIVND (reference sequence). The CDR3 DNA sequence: TGTGCCAGTGCCCCCATAGGGGCCAACCTTGATCAGCCCCAGCATTTT. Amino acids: CASAPIGANLDQPQHF.

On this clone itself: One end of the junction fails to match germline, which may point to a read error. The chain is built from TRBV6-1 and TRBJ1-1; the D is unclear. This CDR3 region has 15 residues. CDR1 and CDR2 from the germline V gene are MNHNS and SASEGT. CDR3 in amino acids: CASSEIWGGGKPTPF. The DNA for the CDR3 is TGTGCCAGCAGTGAAATATGGGGTGGCGGCAAGCCGACCCCCTTT.

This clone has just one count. In DNA form, the CDR3 reads TGTGCCAGCAATCCGGTACAGACCTACGAGCAGTACTTC. Protein: CASNPVQTYEQYF. The chain links TRBV2 to TRBJ2-7; D is ambiguous. V was trimmed by 7 bases and J by 2 bases, leaving 12 bases between them. The CDR3 totals 13 residues. Germline V gene sequence: CDR1 SNHLY, CDR2 FYNNEI.

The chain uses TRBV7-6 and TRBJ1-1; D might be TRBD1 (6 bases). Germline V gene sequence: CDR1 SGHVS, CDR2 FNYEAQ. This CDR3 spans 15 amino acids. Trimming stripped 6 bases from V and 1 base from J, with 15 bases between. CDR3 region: CASSSDWTANTEAFF. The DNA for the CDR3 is TGTGCCAGCAGTAGCGACTGGACAGCGAACACTGAAGCTTTCTTT. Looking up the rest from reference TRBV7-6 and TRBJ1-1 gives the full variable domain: GAGVSQSPRYKVTKRGQDVALRCDPISGHVSLYWYRQALGQGPEFLTYFNYEAQQDKSGLPNDRFSAERPEGSISTLTIQRTEQRDSAMYRCASSSDWTANTEAFFGQGTRLTVV.

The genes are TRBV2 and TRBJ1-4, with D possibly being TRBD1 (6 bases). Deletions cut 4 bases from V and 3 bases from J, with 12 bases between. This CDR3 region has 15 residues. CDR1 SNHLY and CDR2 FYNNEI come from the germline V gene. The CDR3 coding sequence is TGTGCCAGCAGTGTGCAGGGGATCGCTAATGAAAAACTGTTTTTT. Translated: CASSVQGIANEKLFF.

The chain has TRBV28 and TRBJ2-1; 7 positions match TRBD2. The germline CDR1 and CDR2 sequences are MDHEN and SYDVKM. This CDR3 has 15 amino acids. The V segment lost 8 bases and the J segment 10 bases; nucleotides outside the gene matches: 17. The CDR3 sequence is CASPTRDSGGGEQFF. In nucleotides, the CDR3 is TGTGCCAGCCCCACCCGGGACTCGGGGGGTGGGGAGCAGTTCTTC. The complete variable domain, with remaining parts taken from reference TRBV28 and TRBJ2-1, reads DVKVTQSSRYLVKRTGEKVFLECVQDMDHENMFWYRQDPGLGLRLIYFSYDVKMKEKGDIPEGYSVSREKKERFSLILESASTNQTSMYLCASPTRDSGGGEQFFGPGTRLTVL.